This passage covers 17 T cell receptor beta chains from one sample sequenced in a study of T cell changes during pregnancy in multiple sclerosis. Assay used: immunoSEQ multiplex PCR; TCRdb lists only in-frame clones, some missing. The top ten clones hold more than 5.5% of a sample with 35,000 to 40,000 clones, more than 75% of them seen once. Sample: CD8+ T cells from peripheral blood mononuclear cells, taken in the third trimester of pregnancy. These receptors were collected from a female donor with multiple sclerosis, enrolled in a pregnancy study.

This clone was recorded at least ten times. The genes are TRBV28 and TRBJ1-4; possibly TRBD1 for D (6 bases). CDR1 MDHEN and CDR2 SYDVKM come from the germline V gene. V shed 5 bases and J shed 16 bases, with 17 bases lying between them. The CDR3 spans 12 residues. CDR3 residues: CASSTPPGVEFF. CDR3 coding DNA: TGTGCCAGCAGTACTCCGCCAGGGGTAGAGTTTTTT.

The rearrangement links TRBV6-5 to TRBJ2-4; unclear D gene. This CDR3 region has 12 residues. The V gene's germline CDR1 is MNHEY and CDR2 SVGAGI. Trimming stripped 6 bases from V and 15 bases from J, with 18 bases between. For the CDR3, the DNA is TGTGCCAGCAGGTCCGGCTTCAAGGAGTGGTACTTC. The encoded protein is CASRSGFKEWYF.

This rearrangement joins TRBV21-1 to TRBJ1-1; TRBD1, as called in the table, went unchecked against the DNA. TRBV21-1 is described as a pseudogene. The CDR3 is 17 residues long. CDR3 DNA sequence: TGTGCCAGCAGCAAAGATCATTACCGGGACAGGGAGACTGAAGCTTTCTTT. Translating gives CASSKDHYRDRETEAFF.

V and J are TRBV6-5 and TRBJ1-1; the D gene is possibly TRBD1 (5 bases). This CDR3 comprises 14 residues. The V end was cut by 7 bases, the J end by 8 bases, with 20 bases between. CDR1 is MNHEY and CDR2 is SVGAGI in the germline V gene. The CDR3, as DNA: TGTGCCAGCACCGACAGTCCCCGGATGGTCGAAGCTTTCTTT. Protein sequence: CASTDSPRMVEAFF.

This chain uses TRBV7-9 with TRBJ2-5, with D perhaps TRBD1 (6 bases). Trimming stripped 1 base from V and 0 bases from J, with 15 bases between. This CDR3 is 17 amino acids long. The V gene's germline CDR1 is SEHNR and CDR2 FQNEAQ (reference sequence). The CDR3 DNA sequence: TGTGCCAGCAGCTTAGAGAGGTGGGGGCCGAACCAAGAGACCCAGTACTTC. It translates to CASSLERWGPNQETQYF.

This clone was seen a handful of times. The chain uses TRBV18 and TRBJ2-4; 7 nucleotides match TRBD1. CDR3 length: 14 amino acids. The germline V gene has CDR1 KGHSH and CDR2 LQKENI. V lost 3 bases and J lost 9; bases outside the gene matches: 8. CDR3 protein: CASSPAGTATIQYF. The CDR3 region has the DNA TGTGCCAGCTCACCGGCCGGGACAGCAACCATTCAGTACTTC.

This clone is a singleton in its sample. V is TRBV10-3 and J is TRBJ2-2; TRBD2 might be the D (7 bases). CDR1 and CDR2 (germline): ENHRY, SYGVKD. The CDR3 has 17 amino acids. V lost 2 bases and J 7 bases, leaving 20 bases between the germline ends. This chain's CDR3 is CAISEGSSGGAGGELFF. CDR3 coding DNA: TGTGCCATCAGTGAGGGGTCATCGGGGGGCGCCGGCGGGGAGCTGTTTTTT.

This chain links TRBV7-9 with TRBJ2-1, with 9 bases lining up with TRBD2. V shed 3 bases and J 7 bases; nucleotides not matched to a gene: 10. CDR1 SEHNR and CDR2 FQNEAQ come from the germline V gene (reference sequence). CDR3 size: 16 residues. CDR3 in amino acids: CASSFERGALVNEQFF. CDR3 nucleotide sequence: TGTGCCAGCAGCTTTGAGCGGGGGGCTCTAGTAAATGAGCAGTTCTTC.

The chain links TRBV30 to TRBJ2-1, with TRBD2 as a possible D gene (6 bases). This CDR3 has 11 amino acids. The V gene's germline CDR1 is GTSNPN and CDR2 SVGIG (reference sequence). Deletions cut 4 bases from V and 9 bases from J, with 10 bases between. The CDR3 sequence is CAWTLGGEQFF. CDR3 DNA: TGTGCCTGGACCCTCGGGGGTGAGCAGTTCTTC.

The chain's CDR3 is CASSFWAGSTDTQYF. The DNA of the CDR3 is TGTGCCAGCAGTTTCTGGGCCGGAAGCACAGATACGCAGTATTTT. The chain couples TRBV27 to TRBJ2-3; the D is unclear. Germline values: CDR1 MNHEY, CDR2 SMNVEV (reference sequence). V was shortened by 3 bases and J by 0 bases, with 10 bases between the two germline ends. This CDR3 has 15 residues.

The V and J genes are TRBV2 and TRBJ1-2; TRBD1 is a possible D gene (6 bases). The CDR3 contains 11 residues. Deletions cut 7 bases from V and 7 bases from J, with 10 bases between. CDR1 SNHLY and CDR2 FYNNEI come from the germline V gene. The CDR3 DNA reads TGTGCCAGCACTAACAGGGTTGGCTACACCTTC. This gives the protein CASTNRVGYTF.

This chain joins TRBV19 and TRBJ1-1; D remains ambiguous. Germline CDR1 and CDR2: LNHDA and SQIVND (reference sequence). Trimming cost V 1 base and J 2 bases, with 8 bases left between them. The CDR3 consists of 14 residues. CDR3 loop: CASSIAEGNTEAFF. CDR3 nucleotides: TGTGCCAGTAGTATAGCGGAGGGTAACACTGAAGCTTTCTTT.

The gene calls are TRBV30 and TRBJ2-2; no reliable D call. The CDR3 has 13 amino acids. Deletions cut 3 bases from V and 5 bases from J, with 10 bases between. CDR1 GTSNPN and CDR2 SVGIG come from the germline V gene (reference sequence). In DNA, the CDR3 is TGTGCCTGGAGCCCGGGTGGGACCGGGGAGCTGTTTTTT. This codes for CAWSPGGTGELFF.

The genes are TRBV4-1 and TRBJ1-1; 10 bases fit TRBD1. With V trimmed by 4 bases and J by 4 bases, 9 bases remained unmatched. CDR3 length: 16 residues. Germline loops: CDR1 MGHRA, CDR2 YSYEKL. CDR3 coding DNA: TGCGCCAGCAGCCTCACGACCTGGACAGGGGGCACTGAAGCTTTCTTT. Its translation: CASSLTTWTGGTEAFF.

The V gene is TRBV13, the J gene TRBJ2-1; possibly TRBD2 for D (6 bases). The germline CDR1 and CDR2 sequences are PRHDT and FYEKMQ (reference sequence). V lost 4 bases and J lost 4, with 17 bases in between. The CDR3 extends over 16 amino acids. The CDR3 sequence: CASSSIPRGEYNEQFF. The CDR3 bases are TGTGCCAGCAGCTCCATCCCTCGCGGGGAGTACAATGAGCAGTTCTTC.

The V gene is TRBV2, the J gene TRBJ2-7, with TRBD1 identical over 7 bases. This CDR3 spans 13 amino acids. CDR1 is SNHLY, CDR2 FYNNEI, per germline. Trimming at V came to 5 bases and at J to 3 bases, leaving 4 bases not matched to a gene. CDR3 sequence: CASSPGDSYEQYF. In DNA form, the CDR3 reads TGTGCCAGCAGTCCAGGGGACAGCTACGAGCAGTACTTC.

CDR3 protein: CASTKTAGGTEAFF. The CDR3 nucleotides are TGTGCCAGCACGAAAACTGCGGGGGGAACTGAAGCTTTCTTT. The chain joins TRBV28 to TRBJ1-1; the D gene is possibly TRBD1 (5 bases). V was shortened by 7 bases and J by 5 bases, with 17 bases between the two germline ends. Germline CDR1 is MDHEN and CDR2 is SYDVKM. This CDR3 is 14 amino acids long.